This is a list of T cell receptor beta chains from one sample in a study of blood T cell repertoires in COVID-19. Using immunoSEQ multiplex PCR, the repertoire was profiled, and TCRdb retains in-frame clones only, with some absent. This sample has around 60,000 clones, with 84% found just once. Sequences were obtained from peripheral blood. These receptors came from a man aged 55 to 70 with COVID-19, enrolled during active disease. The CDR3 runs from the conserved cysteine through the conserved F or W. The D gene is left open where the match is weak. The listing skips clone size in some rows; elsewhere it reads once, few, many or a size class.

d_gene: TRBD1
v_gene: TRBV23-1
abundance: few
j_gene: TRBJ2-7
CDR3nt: TGCGCCAGCAGTCTGGACAGGGGGCTCGAGCAGTACTTC
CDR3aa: CASSLDRGLEQYF

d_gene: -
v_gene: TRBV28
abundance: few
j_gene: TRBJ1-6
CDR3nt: TGTGCCAGCAACATCTTGGTTAATTCACCCCTCCACTTT
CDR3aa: CASNILVNSPLHF

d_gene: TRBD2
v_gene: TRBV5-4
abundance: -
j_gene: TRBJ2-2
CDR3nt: TGTGCCAGCAGCCTAGCGGGAACCACCGGGGAGCTGTTTTTT
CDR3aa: CASSLAGTTGELFF

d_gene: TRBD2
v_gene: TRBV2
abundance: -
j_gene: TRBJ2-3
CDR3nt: TGTGCCAGCAGTGAAGAGCGGCTAGCGGGGGGGCCCGGTCGAGGTACGCAGTATTTT
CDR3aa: CASSEERLAGGPGRGTQYF

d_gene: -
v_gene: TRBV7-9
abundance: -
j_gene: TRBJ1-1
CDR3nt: TGTGCCAGCAGCGATAGTACAGGGATGAACACTGAAGCTTTCTTT
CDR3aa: CASSDSTGMNTEAFF

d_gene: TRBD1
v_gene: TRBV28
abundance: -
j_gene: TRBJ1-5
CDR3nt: TGTGCCAGCAGCCCCAGGACAGGGGACTCGAGGGGACCCCAGCATTTT
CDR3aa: CASSPRTGDSRGPQHF

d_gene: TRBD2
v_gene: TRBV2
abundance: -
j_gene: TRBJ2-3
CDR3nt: TGTGCCAGCATCCGCCGGGGGGGACTAGCGGGTTCTACGCAGTATTTT
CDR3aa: CASIRRGGLAGSTQYF

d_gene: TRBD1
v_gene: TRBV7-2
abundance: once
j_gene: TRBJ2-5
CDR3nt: TGTGCCAGCAGCTCAGACAGGGGGATAGCGACCCAGTACTTC
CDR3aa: CASSSDRGIATQYF

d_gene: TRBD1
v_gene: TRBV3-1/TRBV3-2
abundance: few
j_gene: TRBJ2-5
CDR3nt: TGTGCCAGCAGCCCCGTAGGACAGGGGACCCAGTACTTC
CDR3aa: CASSPVGQGTQYF

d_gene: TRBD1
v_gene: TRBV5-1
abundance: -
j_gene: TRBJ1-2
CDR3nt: TGCGCCAGCAGCTTGGGTGGGTCTCAGGGGGCGCAAGGCTACACCTTC
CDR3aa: CASSLGGSQGAQGYTF

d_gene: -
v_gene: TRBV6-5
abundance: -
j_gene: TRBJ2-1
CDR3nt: TGTGCCAGCACGGGATGGAGCTCCTACAATGAGCAGTTCTTC
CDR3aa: CASTGWSSYNEQFF

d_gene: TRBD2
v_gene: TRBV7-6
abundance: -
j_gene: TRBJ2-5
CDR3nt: TGTGCCAGCAGCTTCGGACTAGCGGGCCAAGAGACCCAGTACTTC
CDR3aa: CASSFGLAGQETQYF

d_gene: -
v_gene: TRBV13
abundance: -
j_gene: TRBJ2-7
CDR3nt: TGTGCCAGCAGCTCCTACTACGAGCAGTACTTC
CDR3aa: CASSSYYEQYF

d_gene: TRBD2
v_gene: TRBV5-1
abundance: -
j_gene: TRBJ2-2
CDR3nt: TGCGCCAGCAGCCCCCCGACGGAGGGACTAGCAAGTGCCGGGGAGCTGTTTTTT
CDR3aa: CASSPPTEGLASAGELFF

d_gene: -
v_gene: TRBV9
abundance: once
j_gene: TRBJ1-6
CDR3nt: TGTGCCAGCAGCGACAGGGTAAATTCACCCCTCCACTTT
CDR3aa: CASSDRVNSPLHF

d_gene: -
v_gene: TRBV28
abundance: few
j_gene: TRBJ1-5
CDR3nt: TGTGCCAGCAGCGATCCGGGGTTAGGACAGCCCCAGCATTTT
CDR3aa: CASSDPGLGQPQHF

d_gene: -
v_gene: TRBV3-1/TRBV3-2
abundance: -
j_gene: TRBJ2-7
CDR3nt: TGTGCCAGCAGCCAAGTATTACAGGCCTACGAGCAGTACTTC
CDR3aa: CASSQVLQAYEQYF

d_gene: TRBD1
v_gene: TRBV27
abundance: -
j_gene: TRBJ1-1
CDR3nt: TGTGCCAGCAGCTCCGGGACAGGGCGCACTGAAGCTTTCTTT
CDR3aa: CASSSGTGRTEAFF

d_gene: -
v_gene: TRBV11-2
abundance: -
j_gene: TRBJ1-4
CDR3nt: TGTGCCAGCAGCTTTACAGGGCTGGGTGAAAAACTGTTTTTT
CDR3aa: CASSFTGLGEKLFF

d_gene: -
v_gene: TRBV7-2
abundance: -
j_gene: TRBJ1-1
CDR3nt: TGTGCCAGCAGCTTAGGGGCCATTGAAGCTTTCTTT
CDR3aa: CASSLGAIEAFF

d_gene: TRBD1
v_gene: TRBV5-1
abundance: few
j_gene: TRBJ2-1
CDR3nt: TGCGCCAGCGTATTACAGGGGGCTTCCTACAATGAGCAGTTCTTC
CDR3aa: CASVLQGASYNEQFF

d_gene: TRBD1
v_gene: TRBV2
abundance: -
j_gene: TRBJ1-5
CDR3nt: TGTGCCAGCAGTGTAGTAACAGGGGGCGATCAGCCCCAGCATTTT
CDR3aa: CASSVVTGGDQPQHF

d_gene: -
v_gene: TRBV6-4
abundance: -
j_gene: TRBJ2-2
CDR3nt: TGTGCCAGCAGTGACGTCTATTACACCGGGGAGCTGTTTTTT
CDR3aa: CASSDVYYTGELFF